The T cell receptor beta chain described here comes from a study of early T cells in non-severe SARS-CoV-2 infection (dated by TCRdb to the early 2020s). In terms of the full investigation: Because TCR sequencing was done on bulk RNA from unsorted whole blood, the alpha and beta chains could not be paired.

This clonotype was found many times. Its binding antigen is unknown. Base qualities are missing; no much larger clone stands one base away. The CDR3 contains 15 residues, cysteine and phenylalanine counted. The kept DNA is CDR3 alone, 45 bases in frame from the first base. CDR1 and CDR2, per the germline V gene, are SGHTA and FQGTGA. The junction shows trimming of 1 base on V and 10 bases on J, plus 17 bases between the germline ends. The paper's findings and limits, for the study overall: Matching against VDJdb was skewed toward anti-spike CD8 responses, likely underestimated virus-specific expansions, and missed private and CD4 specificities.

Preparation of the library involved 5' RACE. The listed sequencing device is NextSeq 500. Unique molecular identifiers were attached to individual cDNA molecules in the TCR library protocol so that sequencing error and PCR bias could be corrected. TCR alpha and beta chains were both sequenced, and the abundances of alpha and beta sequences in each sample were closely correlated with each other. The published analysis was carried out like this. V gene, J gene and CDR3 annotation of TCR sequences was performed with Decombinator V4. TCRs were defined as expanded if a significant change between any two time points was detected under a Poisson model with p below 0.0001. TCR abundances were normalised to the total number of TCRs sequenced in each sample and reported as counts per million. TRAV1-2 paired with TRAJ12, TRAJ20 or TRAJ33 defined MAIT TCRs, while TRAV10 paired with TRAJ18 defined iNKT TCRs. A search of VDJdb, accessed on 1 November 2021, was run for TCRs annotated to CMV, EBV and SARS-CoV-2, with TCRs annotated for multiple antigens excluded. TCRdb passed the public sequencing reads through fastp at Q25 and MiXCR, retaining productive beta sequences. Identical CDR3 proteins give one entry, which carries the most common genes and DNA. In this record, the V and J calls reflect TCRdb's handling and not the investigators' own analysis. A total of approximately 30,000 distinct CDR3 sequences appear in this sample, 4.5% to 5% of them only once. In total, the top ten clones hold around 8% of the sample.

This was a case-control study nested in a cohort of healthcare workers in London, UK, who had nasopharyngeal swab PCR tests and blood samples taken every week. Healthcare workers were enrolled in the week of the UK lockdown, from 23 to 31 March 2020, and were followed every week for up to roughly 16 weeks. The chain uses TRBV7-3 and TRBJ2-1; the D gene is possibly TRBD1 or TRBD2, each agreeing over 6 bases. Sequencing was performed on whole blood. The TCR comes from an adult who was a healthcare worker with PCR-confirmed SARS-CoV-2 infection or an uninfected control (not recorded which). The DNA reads TGTGCCAGCAGCTTAAACCCGGGGGCCGAGGCCGAGCAGTTCTTC. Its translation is CASSLNPGAEAEQFF.